Detailed here is one TCR beta chain. What it recognizes is unknown. This CDR3 has 16 amino acids. V dropped 5 bases and J dropped 2 bases, with 17 bases sitting between them. Germline lookup yields CDR1 SGHVS and CDR2 FNYEAQ. Only patients with spare fresh-frozen tumor and over two years of follow-up were included. The immunoSEQ assay amplified TCRB CDR3 from up to about 2 ug DNA. Clones were read by immunoSEQ multiplex PCR, and TCRdb kept only the in-frame ones, dropping some. The sample lists about 92,000 clones, approximately 90% seen once, with 15% to 18% in the top ten. The data were taken from a study of glioma-infiltrating T cells after dendritic cell vaccination. At the level of the study: Patients received autologous tumor lysate-pulsed dendritic cell vaccination between about 2003 and 2012. Study-wide points: Longer survival after dendritic cell vaccination followed higher pretreatment TIL content.

This material consisted of blood, taken before dendritic cell vaccination. This receptor was obtained from a human donor with glioblastoma. V usage is TRBV7-6 and J usage is TRBJ2-3; weak D call: TRBD2 (7 bases). The DNA of the CDR3 is TGTGCCAGCAGCCCTTTCGGCGGGGGCCCCACAGATACGCAGTATTTT. Encoded protein: CASSPFGGGPTDTQYF.